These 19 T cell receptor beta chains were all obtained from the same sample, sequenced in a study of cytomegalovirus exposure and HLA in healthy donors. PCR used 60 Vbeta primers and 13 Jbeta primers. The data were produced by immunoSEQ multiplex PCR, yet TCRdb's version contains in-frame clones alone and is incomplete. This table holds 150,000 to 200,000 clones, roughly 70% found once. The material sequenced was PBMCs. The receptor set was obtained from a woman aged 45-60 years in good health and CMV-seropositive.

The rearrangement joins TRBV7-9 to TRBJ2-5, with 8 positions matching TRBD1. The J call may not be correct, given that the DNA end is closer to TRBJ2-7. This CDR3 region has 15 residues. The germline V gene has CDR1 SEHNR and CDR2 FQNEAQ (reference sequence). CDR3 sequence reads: CASSSTQGAGYEQYF. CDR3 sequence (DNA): TGTGCCAGCAGCTCGACCCAGGGGGCTGGGTACGAGCAGTACTTC.

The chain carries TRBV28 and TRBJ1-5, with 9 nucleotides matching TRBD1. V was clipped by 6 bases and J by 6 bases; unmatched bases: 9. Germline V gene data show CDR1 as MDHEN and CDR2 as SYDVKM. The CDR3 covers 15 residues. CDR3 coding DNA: TGTGCCAGCAGCCTGGACAGGGGCGTGTTTCAGCCCCAGCATTTT. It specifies CASSLDRGVFQPQHF.

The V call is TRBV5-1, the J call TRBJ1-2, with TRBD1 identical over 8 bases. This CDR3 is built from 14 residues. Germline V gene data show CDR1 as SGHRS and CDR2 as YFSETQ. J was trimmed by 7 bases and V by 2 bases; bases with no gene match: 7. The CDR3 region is CASSLQGDFVGYTF. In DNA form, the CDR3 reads TGCGCCAGCAGCTTACAGGGGGACTTTGTTGGCTACACCTTC.

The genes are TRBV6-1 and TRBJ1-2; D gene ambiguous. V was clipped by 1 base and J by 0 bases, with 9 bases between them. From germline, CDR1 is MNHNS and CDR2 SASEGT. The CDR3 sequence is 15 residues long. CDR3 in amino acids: CASSEDWGANYGYTF. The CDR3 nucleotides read TGTGCCAGCAGTGAAGACTGGGGAGCTAACTATGGCTACACCTTC.

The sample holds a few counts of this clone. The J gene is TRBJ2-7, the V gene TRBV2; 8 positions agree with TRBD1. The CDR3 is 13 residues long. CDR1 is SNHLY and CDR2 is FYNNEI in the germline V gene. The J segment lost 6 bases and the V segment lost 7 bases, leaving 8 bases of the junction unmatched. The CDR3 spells CASTSGQGGEQYF. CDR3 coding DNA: TGTGCCAGCACTTCAGGACAGGGAGGCGAGCAGTACTTC.

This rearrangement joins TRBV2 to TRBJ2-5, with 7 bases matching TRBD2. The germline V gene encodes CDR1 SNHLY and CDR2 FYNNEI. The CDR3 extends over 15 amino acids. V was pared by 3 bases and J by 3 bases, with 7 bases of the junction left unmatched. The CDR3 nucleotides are TGTGCCAGCAGTGAGGGCGGGAGAAAAAAAGAGACCCAGTACTTC. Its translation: CASSEGGRKKETQYF.

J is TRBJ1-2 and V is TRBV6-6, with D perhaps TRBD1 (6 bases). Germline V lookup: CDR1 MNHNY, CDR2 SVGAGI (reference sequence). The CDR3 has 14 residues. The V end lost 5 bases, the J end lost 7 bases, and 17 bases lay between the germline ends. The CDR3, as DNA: TGTGCCAGCAGTCCCAGGGGCAATGGGGTTGGCTACACCTTC. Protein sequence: CASSPRGNGVGYTF.

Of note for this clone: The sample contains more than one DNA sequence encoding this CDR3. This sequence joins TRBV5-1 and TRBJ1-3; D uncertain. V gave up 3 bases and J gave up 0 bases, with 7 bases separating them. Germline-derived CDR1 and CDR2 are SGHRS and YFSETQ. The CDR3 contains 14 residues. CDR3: CASSSEGSGNTIYF. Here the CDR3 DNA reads TGCGCCAGCAGCTCCGAGGGCTCTGGAAACACCATATATTTT.

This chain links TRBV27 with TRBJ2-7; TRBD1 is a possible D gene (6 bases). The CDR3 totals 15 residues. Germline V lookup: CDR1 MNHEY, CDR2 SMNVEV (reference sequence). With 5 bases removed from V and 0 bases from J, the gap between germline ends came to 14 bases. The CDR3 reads CASSPRQVFSYEQYF. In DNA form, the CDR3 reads TGTGCCAGCAGTCCACGACAGGTTTTCTCCTACGAGCAGTACTTC.

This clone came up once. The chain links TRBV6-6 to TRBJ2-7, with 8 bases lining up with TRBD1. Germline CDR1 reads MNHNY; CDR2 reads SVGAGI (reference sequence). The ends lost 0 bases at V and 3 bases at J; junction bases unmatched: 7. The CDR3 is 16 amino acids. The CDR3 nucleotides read TGTGCCAGCAGTTACTCGGTGGCAGGGGGCTTCTACGAGCAGTACTTC. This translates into CASSYSVAGGFYEQYF.

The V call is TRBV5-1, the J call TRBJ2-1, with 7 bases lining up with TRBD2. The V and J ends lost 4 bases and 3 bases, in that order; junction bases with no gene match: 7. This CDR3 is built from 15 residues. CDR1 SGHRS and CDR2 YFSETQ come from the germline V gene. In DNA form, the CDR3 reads TGCGCCAGCAGCGAGACTAGCAGGGACTACAATGAGCAGTTCTTC. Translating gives CASSETSRDYNEQFF.

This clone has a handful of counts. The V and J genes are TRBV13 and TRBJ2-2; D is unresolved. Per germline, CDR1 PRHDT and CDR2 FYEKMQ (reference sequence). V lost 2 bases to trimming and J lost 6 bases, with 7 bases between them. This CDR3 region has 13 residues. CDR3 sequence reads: CASSLSGSGELFF. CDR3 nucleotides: TGTGCCAGCAGCTTATCCGGGTCCGGGGAGCTGTTTTTT.

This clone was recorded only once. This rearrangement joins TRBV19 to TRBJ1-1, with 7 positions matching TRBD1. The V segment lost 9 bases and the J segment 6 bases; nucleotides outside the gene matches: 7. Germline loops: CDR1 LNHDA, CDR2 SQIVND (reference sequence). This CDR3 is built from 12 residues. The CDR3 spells CASGTGAAEAFF. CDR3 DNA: TGTGCCAGCGGAACAGGGGCGGCTGAAGCTTTCTTT.

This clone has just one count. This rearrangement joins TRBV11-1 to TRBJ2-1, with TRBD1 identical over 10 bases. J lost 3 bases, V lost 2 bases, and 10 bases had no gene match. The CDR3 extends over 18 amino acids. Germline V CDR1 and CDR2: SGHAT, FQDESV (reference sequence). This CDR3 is CASSLRQGASYRYNEQFF. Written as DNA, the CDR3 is TGTGCCAGCAGCTTAAGACAGGGGGCATCCTATCGCTACAATGAGCAGTTCTTC.

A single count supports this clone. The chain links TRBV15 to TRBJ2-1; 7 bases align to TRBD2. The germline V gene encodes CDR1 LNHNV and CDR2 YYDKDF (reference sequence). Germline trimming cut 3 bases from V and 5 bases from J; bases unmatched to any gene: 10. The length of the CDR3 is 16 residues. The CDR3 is CATSRDSGGGDNEQFF. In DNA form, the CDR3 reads TGTGCCACCAGCAGGGATAGTGGGGGGGGAGACAATGAGCAGTTCTTC.

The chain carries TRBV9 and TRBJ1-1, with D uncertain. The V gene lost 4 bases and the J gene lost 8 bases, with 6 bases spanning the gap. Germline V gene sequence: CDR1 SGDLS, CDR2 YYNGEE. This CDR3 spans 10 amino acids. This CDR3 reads CASSPLEAFF. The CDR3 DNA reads TGTGCCAGCAGCCCCCTAGAAGCTTTCTTT.

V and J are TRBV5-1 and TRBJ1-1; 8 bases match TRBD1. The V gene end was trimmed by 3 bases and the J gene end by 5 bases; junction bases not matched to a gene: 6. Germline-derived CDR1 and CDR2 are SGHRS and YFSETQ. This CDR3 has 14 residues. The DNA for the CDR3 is TGCGCCAGCAGCTCCGGACAGGGAGAAACTGAAGCTTTCTTT. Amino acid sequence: CASSSGQGETEAFF.

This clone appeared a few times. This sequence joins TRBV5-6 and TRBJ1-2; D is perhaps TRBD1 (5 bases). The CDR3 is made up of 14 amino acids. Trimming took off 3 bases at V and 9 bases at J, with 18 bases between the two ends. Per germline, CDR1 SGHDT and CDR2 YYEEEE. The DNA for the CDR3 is TGTGCCAGCAGCTCTTCCTTCGGCAGGGCAAGCTACACCTTC. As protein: CASSSSFGRASYTF.

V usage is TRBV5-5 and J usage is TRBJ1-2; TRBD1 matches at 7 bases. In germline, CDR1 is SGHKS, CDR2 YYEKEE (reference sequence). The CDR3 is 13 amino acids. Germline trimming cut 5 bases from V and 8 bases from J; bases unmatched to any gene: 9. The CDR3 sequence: CASSDRERWGYTF. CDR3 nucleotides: TGTGCCAGCAGTGACAGGGAACGGTGGGGCTACACCTTC.